Each of the 9 T cell receptor beta chains below was sequenced from the same sample in a study of blood T cell repertoires in COVID-19. Data came from immunoSEQ multiplex PCR; TCRdb stores just in-frame clones and leaves some out. Found here are 95,000 to 150,000 clones, more than 70% of them singletons; the top ten hold around 3.2%. Input material: peripheral blood. All receptors come from a woman of 80 years or more with COVID-19, enrolled during active disease.

This clone appeared once. The chain's CDR3 is CASSQTWGQPNEKLFF. The CDR3 nucleotides read TGTGCCAGCAGCCAAACATGGGGACAACCTAATGAAAAACTGTTTTTT. The chain carries TRBV4-2 and TRBJ1-4; a possible D gene is TRBD1 (6 bases). The CDR3 runs 16 residues. Germline V lookup: CDR1 LGHNA, CDR2 YNFKEQ. Trimming stripped 2 bases from V and 3 bases from J, with 13 bases between.

This chain connects TRBV28 to TRBJ1-1; 8 bases agree with TRBD1. V trimming: 6 bases; J trimming: 6 bases; junction bases outside the gene matches: 12. CDR1 and CDR2 (germline): MDHEN, SYDVKM. This CDR3 has 15 residues. The CDR3 DNA follows: TGTGCCAGCAGGGATACAGGGGGACATGTGTCTGAAGCTTTCTTT. Protein sequence: CASRDTGGHVSEAFF.

The J gene is TRBJ1-5, the V gene TRBV5-5; D uncertain. V shed 0 bases and J shed 1 base, with 8 bases lying between them. CDR1 is SGHKS and CDR2 is YYEKEE in the germline V gene (reference sequence). The CDR3 is 15 residues long. In nucleotides, the CDR3 is TGTGCCAGCAGCTTGGCTCAGATAAGCAATCAGCCCCAGCATTTT. Translation gives CASSLAQISNQPQHF.

The rearrangement uses TRBV7-9 and TRBJ2-7; the match to TRBD2 covers 13 bases. J was trimmed by 1 base and V by 5 bases; bases with no gene match: 14. In germline, CDR1 is SEHNR, CDR2 FQNEAQ (reference sequence). The CDR3 is 19 amino acids. The CDR3 nucleotides are TGTGCCAGCAGCCCATTGGGTAAGGGACTAGCGGGACAGTCCTACGAGCAGTACTTC. Translating gives CASSPLGKGLAGQSYEQYF.

The rearrangement links TRBV10-3 to TRBJ1-2; D perhaps matches TRBD1 (6 bases). The V gene lost 7 bases and the J gene lost 3 bases, with 15 bases spanning the gap. Germline V CDR1 and CDR2: ENHRY, SYGVKD. There are 14 residues in the CDR3. CDR3 region: CAIKDSNPDYGYTF. In DNA form, the CDR3 reads TGTGCCATCAAGGACAGCAACCCTGACTATGGCTACACCTTC.

The rearrangement joins TRBV5-4 to TRBJ1-1, with a weak D call TRBD1 (5 bases). Germline V lookup: CDR1 SGHNT, CDR2 YYREEE (reference sequence). V was clipped by 4 bases and J by 2 bases, with 12 bases between them. This CDR3 has 14 residues. The CDR3 spells CASSTPGINTEAFF. The CDR3 nucleotides are TGTGCCAGCAGCACTCCAGGGATAAACACTGAAGCTTTCTTT.

The rearrangement joins TRBV6-5 to TRBJ1-3; 7 nucleotides match TRBD1. Germline V gene lookup returns CDR1 MNHEY and CDR2 SVGAGI. This CDR3 is 13 amino acids long. Trimming at V came to 8 bases and at J to 0 bases, leaving 1 base not matched to a gene. CDR3 bases: TGTGCCAGCCGGGACAGCTCTGGAAACACCATATATTTT. As protein: CASRDSSGNTIYF.

The chain's CDR3 is CASNRADYTDTQYF. CDR3 in DNA: TGCGCCAGCAACCGAGCGGACTACACAGATACGCAGTATTTT. The chain combines TRBV5-1 with TRBJ2-3; TRBD2 is a possible D gene (6 bases). The CDR3 is made up of 14 amino acids. The germline V and J ends were trimmed by 6 bases and 2 bases, with 13 bases remaining between them. CDR1 is SGHRS and CDR2 is YFSETQ in the germline V gene.

The V gene is TRBV19, the J gene TRBJ1-1; D call uncertain. The CDR3 is made up of 14 amino acids. The germline V gene has CDR1 LNHDA and CDR2 SQIVND (reference sequence). Trimming stripped 3 bases from V and 0 bases from J, with 8 bases between. The DNA of the CDR3 is TGTGCCAGTAGTATTCACAGCTTGAACACTGAAGCTTTCTTT. This encodes CASSIHSLNTEAFF.